This is a list of T cell receptor beta chains from one sample in a study of shared clonotypes between healthy human individuals. Some clones are missing from TCRdb's copy, which holds only in-frame ones; the method was immunoSEQ multiplex PCR. The sample yields roughly 2.4 million clones, approximately 94% seen once. Sequenced material: naive CD4+ T cells sorted from blood. Receptors were obtained from a man aged 18 to 29 in good health. The CDR3 runs from the conserved cysteine through the conserved F or W. The D gene is left open where the match is weak. The size field is filled for only some rows; it gives once, few, many or a size class.

j_call d_call v_call clone_size cdr3_nt cdr3_aa
TRBJ2-7 NA TRBV7-3 NA TGTGCCAGCAGCTTAGAGGCGGGCTACGAGCAGTACTTC CASSLEAGYEQYF
TRBJ1-5 NA TRBV11-2 NA TGTGCCAGCAGCTTAGGAGCAGGGCAGGAGTTCAATCAGCCCCAGCATTTT CASSLGAGQEFNQPQHF
TRBJ2-7 TRBD1 TRBV14 NA TGTGCCAGCAGCCATATGACAGGGGCGCACAACGAGCAGTACTTC CASSHMTGAHNEQYF
TRBJ2-1 TRBD2 TRBV6-4 NA TGTGCCAGCAGTCGCCAGGGGGCGTCTAGCGGGAGGAATGAGCAGTTCTTC CASSRQGASSGRNEQFF
TRBJ2-1 TRBD1 TRBV7-3 NA TGTGCCAGCAGCTTAACACCGGGACAGGTCAACAATGAGCAGTTCTTC CASSLTPGQVNNEQFF
TRBJ1-2 TRBD1 TRBV28 NA TGTGCCAGCAGTACCCCGGGACAGGGGAACTATGGCTACACCTTC CASSTPGQGNYGYTF
TRBJ2-6 NA TRBV6-5 NA TGTGCCAGCAGTTACTGGGCCTCTGGGGCCAACGTCCTGACTTTC CASSYWASGANVLTF
TRBJ1-5 NA TRBV7-9 NA TGTGCCAGCAGCTTAGAGGATCAGCCCCAGCATTTT CASSLEDQPQHF
TRBJ1-1 TRBD1 TRBV11-3 once TGTGCCAGCAGCTTGGGGGGACAGTCGAACACTGAAGCTTTCTTT CASSLGGQSNTEAFF
TRBJ1-4 NA TRBV30 NA TGTGCCTGGAGCGGTGGGCTTAATGAAAAACTGTTTTTT CAWSGGLNEKLFF
TRBJ2-4 NA TRBV2 NA TGTGCCAGCAGTGAACAAAGGGCCATTCAGTACTTC CASSEQRAIQYF
TRBJ2-5 NA TRBV30 NA TGTGCCTGGAGGAAGGGAGGAGGTCAAGAGACCCAGTACTTC CAWRKGGGQETQYF
TRBJ2-3 NA TRBV6-1 NA TGTGCCAGCAGTGCGGGCGGTACAGATACGCAGTATTTT CASSAGGTDTQYF
TRBJ2-3 TRBD2 TRBV30 NA TGTGCCTGGAGTAAGCGGGGACCAGATACGCAGTATTTT CAWSKRGPDTQYF
TRBJ2-7 NA TRBV5-5 NA TGTGCCAGCAGCTTTCGACTAGGCCCAAACTACGAGCAGTACTTC CASSFRLGPNYEQYF
TRBJ1-6 TRBD1 TRBV7-8 NA TGTGCCAGCAGTCGGGACAGAAATAATTCACCCCTCCACTTT CASSRDRNNSPLHF
TRBJ1-2 TRBD1 TRBV6-6 NA TGTGCCAGCAGTAGACAGGGAGATAACTATGGCTACACCTTC CASSRQGDNYGYTF
TRBJ1-2 NA TRBV6-1 NA TGTGCCAGCAGTGAGGGTTCAGTCGGCTATGGCTACACCTTC CASSEGSVGYGYTF
TRBJ2-7 TRBD1 TRBV5-1 NA TGCGCCAGCAGCTTGGATCGTGACAGGGGGTCCTACGAGCAGTACTTC CASSLDRDRGSYEQYF
TRBJ1-2 TRBD1 TRBV6-5 few TGTGCCAGCAGAGTCCGGGACAGGGTTCATGGCTACACCTTC CASRVRDRVHGYTF
TRBJ2-7 TRBD2 TRBV6-8 NA TGTGCCAGCAGTTACCCGGGACTAGCGACTCCTTCCTACGAGCAGTACTTC CASSYPGLATPSYEQYF
TRBJ1-5 NA TRBV6-5 NA TGTGCCAGCAGCCCGGACACTAGCAATCAGCCCCAGCATTTT CASSPDTSNQPQHF
TRBJ2-7 TRBD2 TRBV30 NA TGTGCCTGGAGGTCGACTAGCTTGGGCGAGCAGTACTTC CAWRSTSLGEQYF
TRBJ2-5 NA TRBV2 NA TGTGCCAGCAGTGCATATACCGGACAAGAGACCCAGTACTTC CASSAYTGQETQYF
TRBJ1-2 NA TRBV9 NA TGTGCCAGCAGCGTAGGTCCCCTGAGACGAGCCAACTATGGCTACACCTTC CASSVGPLRRANYGYTF
TRBJ2-5 NA TRBV10-3 NA TGTGCCATCAGTGAGTCGGCTGGAGAGACCCAGTACTTC CAISESAGETQYF
TRBJ1-1 NA TRBV28 NA TGTGCCAGCAGTTTTTCCGTAGTACCGAACACTGAAGCTTTCTTT CASSFSVVPNTEAFF
TRBJ1-1 NA TRBV5-1 NA TGCGCCAGCAGCTCCGGCAGCCCCTCCACTGAAGCTTTCTTT CASSSGSPSTEAFF
TRBJ2-7 NA TRBV5-4 NA TGTGCCAGCAGCCCGGACGGGAGCTCCTACGAGCAGTACTTC CASSPDGSSYEQYF
TRBJ1-2 TRBD1 TRBV10-3 NA TGTGCCATCAGACCTGACAGGGTTGGAGCCTACCCTGGCTACACCTTC CAIRPDRVGAYPGYTF
TRBJ1-1 NA TRBV6-6 NA TGTGCCAGCAGAGAAAGGGGGGACACTGAAGCTTTCTTT CASRERGDTEAFF
TRBJ1-1 NA TRBV5-1 NA TGCGCCAGCAGCTTAATACCTCGGGACAACATGAACACTGAAGCTTTCTTT CASSLIPRDNMNTEAFF
TRBJ2-2 TRBD2 TRBV4-1 NA TGCGCCAGCAGCCGGGGGGGAGTAACCGGGGAGCTGTTTTTT CASSRGGVTGELFF
TRBJ1-1 NA TRBV7-2 NA TGTGCCAGCAGCTTTGACAGAGGGGACACTGAAGCTTTCTTT CASSFDRGDTEAFF
TRBJ1-5 TRBD1 TRBV19 NA TGTGCCAGTAGTGACAGGGAACGGGATCAGCCCCAGCATTTT CASSDRERDQPQHF
TRBJ2-1 TRBD2 TRBV19 NA TGTGCCAGTAGTATTCTAGCGGAGTCGGATGAGCAGTTCTTC CASSILAESDEQFF
TRBJ1-5 TRBD1 TRBV7-6 NA TGTGCCAGCAGCTTATCCCCGACAGGGGGCAAGCCCCAGCATTTT CASSLSPTGGKPQHF
TRBJ2-7 NA TRBV4-1 NA TGCGCCAGCAGCCCCTGGTACCCCGGCAGCAACGAGCAGTACTTC CASSPWYPGSNEQYF
TRBJ1-5 TRBD1 TRBV28 NA TGTGCCAGCAGAGGACAGGATGGGATCTACAATCAGCCCCAGCATTTT CASRGQDGIYNQPQHF
TRBJ1-1 NA TRBV19 NA TGTGCCAGTAGTATGCACAGCATGAACACTGAAGCTTTCTTT CASSMHSMNTEAFF
TRBJ1-2 NA TRBV9 NA TGTGCCAGCAGCGGGCACGGGGCGTTCTCTGCCGGGGGCTACACCTTC CASSGHGAFSAGGYTF
TRBJ2-5 NA TRBV6-5 NA TGTGCCACCGCCGCAAACGGGGAGACCCAGTACTTC CATAANGETQYF
TRBJ2-7 TRBD2 TRBV30 NA TGTGCCTGGAGTGTACGCGGGGGGCTCTACGAGCAGTACTTC CAWSVRGGLYEQYF
TRBJ2-3 NA TRBV6-5 NA TGTGCCAGCAGTCCCGCCGTTCCGCGCACAGATACGCAGTATTTT CASSPAVPRTDTQYF
TRBJ2-5 NA TRBV5-1 NA TGCGCCAGCAGCTTCGAAGCCCGGTCCCAGTACTTC CASSFEARSQYF
TRBJ2-2 NA TRBV5-4 NA TGTGCCAGCAGCTTGGCAGGGGTCGGGACCGGGGAGCTGTTTTTT CASSLAGVGTGELFF
TRBJ2-3 TRBD1 TRBV6-6 NA TGTGCCAGCAGTTATTCGGAGACAGGGGTACTGGATACGCAGTATTTT CASSYSETGVLDTQYF
TRBJ1-4 NA TRBV10-3 NA TGTGCCATCAGTGAGTCGGAAAAGAAACTGTTTTTT CAISESEKKLFF
TRBJ1-5 TRBD1 TRBV30 NA TGTGCCTGGAGTGGGGACAGGGGTTTTTATAGCAATCAGCCCCAGCATTTT CAWSGDRGFYSNQPQHF
TRBJ2-1 NA TRBV6-5 NA TGTGCCAGCAGTTCGTTCAATGAGCAGTTCTTC CASSSFNEQFF
TRBJ2-1 NA TRBV9 NA TGTGCCAGCAGCCTTACTATAGACTTGGGGGGTGAGCAGTTCTTC CASSLTIDLGGEQFF
TRBJ1-2 TRBD1 TRBV2 NA TGTGCCAGCGCCTCACCCACGGGACAGGGGTATGGCTACACCTTC CASASPTGQGYGYTF
TRBJ1-1 NA TRBV5-1 NA TGCGCCAGCAGCCCGGGACTGAAGAACACTGAAGCTTTCTTT CASSPGLKNTEAFF
TRBJ2-1 TRBD2 TRBV10-1 NA TGCGCCAGCAGTCCTGTCGGGGGGGCCTTGAATGAGCAGTTCTTC CASSPVGGALNEQFF